This passage covers 8 T cell receptor beta chains from one sample sequenced in a study of PD-1 blockade in classical Hodgkin lymphoma. Autologous stem cell transplantation was followed by relapse in every patient, and brentuximab vedotin exposure varied. The protocol was immunoSEQ multiplex PCR, while the TCRdb copy is restricted to in-frame clones and leaves out a portion. The table includes under 80,000 clones, 70% to 75% detected once. The sequenced sample was peripheral blood mononuclear cells (PBMCs), obtained before the second cycle of nivolumab. These receptor sequences come from a human donor with classical Hodgkin lymphoma.

The V call is TRBV7-2, the J call TRBJ1-2; D unclear. The CDR3 consists of 13 residues. Germline CDR1 SGHTA, CDR2 FQGNSA. Trimming cost V 5 bases and J 5 bases, with 12 bases left between them. The DNA for the CDR3 is TGTGCCAGCAGCCCCGATCCCCCTTATGGCTACACCTTC. This codes for CASSPDPPYGYTF. Combining the CDR3 with reference TRBV7-2 and TRBJ1-2 gives the whole variable domain GAGVSQSPSNKVTEKGKDVELRCDPISGHTALYWYRQSLGQGLEFLIYFQGNSAPDKSGLPSDRFSAERTGGSVSTLTIQRTQQEDSAVYLCASSPDPPYGYTFGSGTRLTVV.

This clone has at least ten counts. J is TRBJ1-2 and V is TRBV4-1, with 9 bases that match TRBD1. Losses at the gene ends were 5 bases for V and 1 base for J; bases not matched to a gene: 8. Per the germline V gene, CDR1 is MGHRA and CDR2 is YSYEKL. This CDR3 has 16 residues. CDR3 region: CASSVPGTGSNYGYTF. In DNA, the CDR3 is TGCGCCAGCAGCGTCCCCGGGACAGGGAGTAACTATGGCTACACCTTC.

The CDR3 region is CASSIEAQPQHF. In DNA, the CDR3 is TGTGCCAGCAGCATTGAGGCCCAGCCCCAGCATTTT. This chain joins TRBV5-6 and TRBJ1-5; D gene unclear. Germline assignment: CDR1 SGHDT and CDR2 YYEEEE. Trimming cost V 4 bases and J 7 bases, with 9 bases left between them. The CDR3 is 12 amino acids.

The V gene is TRBV6-1, the J gene TRBJ2-3, with D uncertain. Germline V gene lookup returns CDR1 MNHNS and CDR2 SASEGT. The V gene lost 3 bases and the J gene lost 11 bases, with 9 bases spanning the gap. This CDR3 region has 11 residues. CDR3 residues: CASSEVPLQYF. In DNA form, the CDR3 reads TGTGCCAGCAGTGAGGTACCGTTGCAGTATTTT.

The chain links TRBV18 to TRBJ1-1; the D gene is possibly TRBD1 (5 bases). V lost 5 bases to trimming and J lost 2 bases, with 15 bases between them. The CDR3 contains 15 residues. Germline lookup yields CDR1 KGHSH and CDR2 LQKENI. CDR3 nucleotide sequence: TGTGCCAGCTCAACCAGGTCAGGGCGTAACACTGAAGCTTTCTTT. Protein: CASSTRSGRNTEAFF.

The rearrangement links TRBV6-5 to TRBJ2-7; D is perhaps TRBD1 (5 bases). CDR1 is MNHEY, CDR2 SVGAGI, per germline. V gave up 2 bases and J gave up 4 bases, with 9 bases separating them. The CDR3 extends over 13 amino acids. The CDR3 spells CASSYDSYYEQYF. In DNA form, the CDR3 reads TGTGCCAGCAGTTACGACAGCTATTACGAGCAGTACTTC.

The chain is built from TRBV11-1 and TRBJ2-1, with 9 bases aligning to TRBD1. J gave up 10 bases and V 3 bases, and 4 bases lay outside the gene matches. The CDR3 loop spans 13 amino acids. CDR1 is SGHAT and CDR2 is FQDESV in the germline V gene (reference sequence). DNA for the CDR3: TGTGCCAGCAGCTTGGACAGGGGAGGGGAGCAGTTCTTC. The encoded protein is CASSLDRGGEQFF.

The chain joins TRBV6-1 to TRBJ1-2; maybe TRBD1 (6 bases). The CDR3 sequence is 12 residues long. Germline-derived CDR1 and CDR2 are MNHNS and SASEGT. V lost 6 bases to trimming and J lost 5 bases, with 10 bases between them. The CDR3 here is CASSGTRYGYTF. The CDR3 nucleotides are TGTGCCAGCAGCGGGACAAGATATGGCTACACCTTC.